Given below is one T cell receptor beta chain in context. Its antigen is unidentified. The CDR3 contains 13 residues. The V gene's germline CDR1 is MNHEY and CDR2 SVGAGI. V gave up 5 bases and J gave up 2 bases, with 10 bases separating them. The table came from immunoSEQ multiplex PCR; TCRdb's copy has only in-frame clones and leaves some out. The sample records roughly 250,000 clones, 70% being singletons. This sample stems from a study of cytotoxic CD8 clonotypes in ibrutinib-treated CLL. General study points: Baseline clonality, above age-matched healthy donor levels, tracked circulating CD8+ T-cell counts.

The material sequenced was PBMCs, taken after 24 months of ibrutinib treatment. The chain links TRBV6-5 to TRBJ2-7; a weak D match, TRBD2 (5 bases). The TCR sequence derives from a human donor with chronic lymphocytic leukemia. The CDR3 nucleotides are TGTGCCAGCAGTAATAGCGAGCCCTACGAGCAGTACTTC. It translates to CASSNSEPYEQYF.